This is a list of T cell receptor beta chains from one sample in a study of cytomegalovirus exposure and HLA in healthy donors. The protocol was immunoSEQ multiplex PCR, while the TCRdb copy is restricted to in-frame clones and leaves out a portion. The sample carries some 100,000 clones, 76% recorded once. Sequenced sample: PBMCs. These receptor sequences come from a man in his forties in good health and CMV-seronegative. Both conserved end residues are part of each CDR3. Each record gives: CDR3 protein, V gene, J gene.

CDR3aa: CASIRQANQPQHF
v_gene: TRBV28
j_gene: TRBJ1-5

CDR3aa: CASSLRGSGGQETQYF
v_gene: TRBV7-9
j_gene: TRBJ2-5

CDR3aa: CASSYSPGKGYEQYF
v_gene: TRBV6-5
j_gene: NA

CDR3aa: CASSSTATYEQYF
v_gene: TRBV5-6
j_gene: TRBJ2-7

CDR3aa: CASSGTGIYEQYF
v_gene: TRBV5-1
j_gene: TRBJ2-7

CDR3aa: CASSSGTSTDTQYF
v_gene: TRBV7-3
j_gene: TRBJ2-3

CDR3aa: CAAGRADPRPGGKLFF
v_gene: TRBV19
j_gene: TRBJ1-4

CDR3aa: CASRGSQETQYF
v_gene: TRBV10-2
j_gene: TRBJ2-5

CDR3aa: CASSLQELNTEAFF
v_gene: TRBV18
j_gene: TRBJ1-1

CDR3aa: CASSLRTSGGETQYF
v_gene: TRBV7-9
j_gene: TRBJ2-5

CDR3aa: CASSPSRGPGEKLFF
v_gene: TRBV18
j_gene: TRBJ1-4

CDR3aa: CASSLLRTDTQYF
v_gene: TRBV7-9
j_gene: TRBJ2-3

CDR3aa: CASRTGLNSPLHF
v_gene: TRBV5-4
j_gene: TRBJ1-6

CDR3aa: CAWSVPGEQYF
v_gene: TRBV30
j_gene: TRBJ2-7

CDR3aa: CASSFGDNSYEQYF
v_gene: TRBV11-2
j_gene: TRBJ2-7

CDR3aa: CASGETSQETQYF
v_gene: TRBV7-2
j_gene: TRBJ2-5

CDR3aa: CASSPGTGGWSYGYTF
v_gene: TRBV5-1
j_gene: TRBJ1-2

CDR3aa: CSVGVRARSYEQYF
v_gene: TRBV29-1
j_gene: TRBJ2-7

CDR3aa: CASGVDRDNSPLHF
v_gene: TRBV2
j_gene: TRBJ1-6

CDR3aa: CSSSLDTRTDTQYF
v_gene: TRBV7-9
j_gene: TRBJ2-3

CDR3aa: CSVGEGVQPQHF
v_gene: TRBV29-1
j_gene: TRBJ1-5

CDR3aa: CASSDPMGGAVETQYF
v_gene: TRBV6-1
j_gene: TRBJ2-5

CDR3aa: CASSSSTRGEQYF
v_gene: TRBV19
j_gene: TRBJ2-7

CDR3aa: CASSHDRDQPQHF
v_gene: TRBV18
j_gene: TRBJ1-5

CDR3aa: CASSQSSSGSKGAWRYGYTF
v_gene: TRBV23-1
j_gene: TRBJ1-2

CDR3aa: CASSLQGPINYGYTF
v_gene: TRBV18
j_gene: TRBJ1-2

CDR3aa: CASSEGAAGAYSGANVLTF
v_gene: TRBV6-1
j_gene: TRBJ2-6

CDR3aa: CASSLGQGRYNEQFF
v_gene: TRBV5-1
j_gene: TRBJ2-1

CDR3aa: CASSLQMTGVNTEAFF
v_gene: TRBV5-5
j_gene: TRBJ1-1

CDR3aa: CASSTGTGTAQHF
v_gene: TRBV6-5
j_gene: TRBJ1-5

CDR3aa: CASSFRSGGPGELFF
v_gene: TRBV7-3
j_gene: TRBJ2-2

CDR3aa: CASRLTGARAEAFF
v_gene: TRBV28
j_gene: TRBJ1-1

CDR3aa: CASSQDQNRGQYGYTF
v_gene: TRBV4-1
j_gene: TRBJ1-2

CDR3aa: CASSGHRGGNSPLHF
v_gene: TRBV6-1
j_gene: TRBJ1-6

CDR3aa: CASSLGVLASSTDTQYF
v_gene: TRBV19
j_gene: TRBJ2-3

CDR3aa: CASSSQTGQETQYF
v_gene: TRBV5-1
j_gene: TRBJ2-5

CDR3aa: CSASLASEQYF
v_gene: TRBV20-1
j_gene: TRBJ2-7

CDR3aa: CASSVGSEETQYF
v_gene: TRBV9
j_gene: TRBJ2-5

CDR3aa: CASSEVPGNIQYF
v_gene: TRBV2
j_gene: TRBJ2-4

CDR3aa: CASSDDRANQPQHF
v_gene: TRBV2
j_gene: TRBJ1-5

CDR3aa: CASSYSHPGEKLFF
v_gene: TRBV6-5
j_gene: TRBJ1-4

CDR3aa: CASSPSGGAGETQYF
v_gene: TRBV5-1
j_gene: TRBJ2-5

CDR3aa: CASSLRRGASEQFF
v_gene: TRBV27
j_gene: TRBJ2-1

CDR3aa: CASSLPGQDTEAFF
v_gene: TRBV5-6
j_gene: TRBJ1-1

CDR3aa: CAWSVSTNYGYTF
v_gene: TRBV30
j_gene: TRBJ1-2

CDR3aa: CASSINAGPLLEQYF
v_gene: TRBV5-1
j_gene: NA

CDR3aa: CASSRAGTGTYNEQFF
v_gene: TRBV5-1
j_gene: TRBJ2-1

CDR3aa: CASHRANTGELFF
v_gene: TRBV2
j_gene: TRBJ2-2

CDR3aa: CTSSQAPGTGPYGYTF
v_gene: TRBV1
j_gene: TRBJ1-2